This T cell receptor beta chain came from a study of cytomegalovirus exposure and HLA in healthy donors. General observations from the study: About 150 TCR beta chains were listed as cytomegalovirus-associated. Reported results showed that the classifier diagnosed cytomegalovirus status with high specificity and sensitivity.

The CDR3 is 18 residues long. Notes on this clone: Its cognate antigen is unknown.

Generated by immunoSEQ multiplex PCR, the TCRdb table keeps only in-frame clones and is missing some. This sample has about 220,000 clones, with about 93% found just once. The sequencing input was PBMCs. The TCR comes from a woman aged 18-29 years in good health and CMV-seronegative. The chain has TRBV1 and TRBJ2-7; the table's D call TRBD2 went unverified against the DNA. TRBV1 is annotated as a pseudogene. The CDR3 DNA reads as TGCACCAGCAGCCAAGATGGGGGGACTAGCGGGAGTAAGGACGAGCAGTACTTC. It encodes CTSSQDGGTSGSKDEQYF.